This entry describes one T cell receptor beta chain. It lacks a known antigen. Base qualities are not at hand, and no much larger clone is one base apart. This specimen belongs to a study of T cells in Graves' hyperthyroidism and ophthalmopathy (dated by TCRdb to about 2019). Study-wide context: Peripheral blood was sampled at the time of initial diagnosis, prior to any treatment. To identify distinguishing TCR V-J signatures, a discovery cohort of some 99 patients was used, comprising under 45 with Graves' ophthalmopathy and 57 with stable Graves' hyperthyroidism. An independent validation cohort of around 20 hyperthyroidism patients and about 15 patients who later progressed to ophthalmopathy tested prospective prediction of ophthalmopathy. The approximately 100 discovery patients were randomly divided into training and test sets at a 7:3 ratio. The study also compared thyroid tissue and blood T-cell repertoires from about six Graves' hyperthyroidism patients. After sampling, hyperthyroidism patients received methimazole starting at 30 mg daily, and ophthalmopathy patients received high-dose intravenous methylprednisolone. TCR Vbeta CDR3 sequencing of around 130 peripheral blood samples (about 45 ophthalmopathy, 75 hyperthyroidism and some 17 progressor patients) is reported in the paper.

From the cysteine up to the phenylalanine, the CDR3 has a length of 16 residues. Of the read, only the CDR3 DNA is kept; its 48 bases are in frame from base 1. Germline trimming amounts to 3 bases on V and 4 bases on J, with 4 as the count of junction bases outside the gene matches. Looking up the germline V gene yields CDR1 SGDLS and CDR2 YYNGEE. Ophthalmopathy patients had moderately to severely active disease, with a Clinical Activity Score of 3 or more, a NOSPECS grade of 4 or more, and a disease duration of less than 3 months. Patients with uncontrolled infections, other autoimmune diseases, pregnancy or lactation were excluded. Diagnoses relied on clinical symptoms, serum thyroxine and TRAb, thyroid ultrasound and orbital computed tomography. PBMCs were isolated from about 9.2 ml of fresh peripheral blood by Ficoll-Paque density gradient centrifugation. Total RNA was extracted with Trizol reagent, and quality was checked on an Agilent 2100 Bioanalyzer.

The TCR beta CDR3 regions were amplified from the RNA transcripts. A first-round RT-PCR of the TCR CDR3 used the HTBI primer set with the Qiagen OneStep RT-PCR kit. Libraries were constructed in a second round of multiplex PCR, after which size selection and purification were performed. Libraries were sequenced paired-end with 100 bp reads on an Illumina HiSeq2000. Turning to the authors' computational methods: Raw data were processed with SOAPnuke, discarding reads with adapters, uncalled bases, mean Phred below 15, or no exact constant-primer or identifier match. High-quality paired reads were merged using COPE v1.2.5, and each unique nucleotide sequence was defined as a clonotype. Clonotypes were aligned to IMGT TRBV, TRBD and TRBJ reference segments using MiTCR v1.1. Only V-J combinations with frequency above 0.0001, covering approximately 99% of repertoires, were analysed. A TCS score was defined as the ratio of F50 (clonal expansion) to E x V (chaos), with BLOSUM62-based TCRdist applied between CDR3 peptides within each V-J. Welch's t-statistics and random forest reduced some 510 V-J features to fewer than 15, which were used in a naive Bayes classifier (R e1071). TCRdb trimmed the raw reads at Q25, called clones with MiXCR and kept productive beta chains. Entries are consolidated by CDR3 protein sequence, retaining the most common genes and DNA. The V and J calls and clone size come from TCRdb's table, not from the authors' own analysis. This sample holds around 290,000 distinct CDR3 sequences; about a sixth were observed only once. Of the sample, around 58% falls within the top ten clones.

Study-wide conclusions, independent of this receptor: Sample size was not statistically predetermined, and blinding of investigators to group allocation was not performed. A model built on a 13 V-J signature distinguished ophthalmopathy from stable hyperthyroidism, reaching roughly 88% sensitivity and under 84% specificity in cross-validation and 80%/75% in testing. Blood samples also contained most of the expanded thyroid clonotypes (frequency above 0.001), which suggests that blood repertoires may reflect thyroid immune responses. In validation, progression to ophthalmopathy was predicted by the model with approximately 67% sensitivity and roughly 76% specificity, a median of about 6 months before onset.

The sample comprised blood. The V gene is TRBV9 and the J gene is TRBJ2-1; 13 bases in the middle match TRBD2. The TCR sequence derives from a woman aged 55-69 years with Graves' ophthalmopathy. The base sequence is TGTGCCAGCAGCGGACCGGGACTAGCGGGATACAATGAGCAGTTCTTC. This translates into CASSGPGLAGYNEQFF.